The 9 T cell receptor beta chains listed next were all sequenced from one sample in a study of blood T cell repertoires in COVID-19. Sequencing used immunoSEQ multiplex PCR; TCRdb keeps in-frame clones, though not all of them. This repertoire shows approximately 250,000 clones, 84% found once; its top ten account for 4.2%. The specimen sequenced was peripheral blood. Every receptor here comes from a man aged 60 to 75 with acute or convalescent COVID-19.

This chain joins TRBV27 and TRBJ1-1; tentative D call: TRBD1 (6 bases). V lost 5 bases and J 0 bases, leaving 13 bases between the germline ends. This CDR3 spans 15 amino acids. The germline V gene encodes CDR1 MNHEY and CDR2 SMNVEV (reference sequence). CDR3 residues: CASSEQTGMNTEAFF. The CDR3 DNA reads TGTGCCAGCAGTGAGCAGACAGGTATGAACACTGAAGCTTTCTTT.

The V gene is TRBV7-3, the J gene TRBJ2-6, with TRBD1 identical over 8 bases. Per germline, CDR1 SGHTA and CDR2 FQGTGA. This CDR3 has 17 residues. V trimming: 5 bases; J trimming: 0 bases; junction bases outside the gene matches: 6. The CDR3 spells CASSITGGYSGANVLTF. The CDR3, as DNA: TGTGCCAGCAGCATTACAGGGGGTTACTCTGGGGCCAACGTCCTGACTTTC.

V and J are TRBV5-1 and TRBJ2-3; 10 bases are shared with TRBD2. The CDR3 runs 16 residues. J gave up 0 bases and V 1 base, and 2 bases lay outside the gene matches. The germline V gene encodes CDR1 SGHRS and CDR2 YFSETQ. Here the CDR3 reads CASSLLAGGSTDTQYF. DNA of the CDR3: TGCGCCAGCAGCTTGTTAGCGGGAGGCAGCACAGATACGCAGTATTTT.

This chain links TRBV5-1 with TRBJ2-3; 7 nucleotides line up with TRBD2. The germline gives CDR1 SGHRS, CDR2 YFSETQ. Trimming at V came to 6 bases and at J to 3 bases, leaving 7 bases not matched to a gene. CDR3 length: 14 residues. CDR3: CASTRLAGTDTQYF. In DNA, the CDR3 is TGCGCCAGCACCCGACTAGCAGGGACAGATACGCAGTATTTT. The whole variable domain, remainder taken from reference TRBV5-1 and TRBJ2-3, is KAGVTQTPRYLIKTRGQQVTLSCSPISGHRSVSWYQQTPGQGLQFLFEYFSETQRNKGNFPGRFSGRQFSNSRSEMNVSTLELGDSALYLCASTRLAGTDTQYFGPGTRLTVL.

The rearrangement joins TRBV29-1 to TRBJ2-1; 7 bases are a match to TRBD1. This CDR3 comprises 12 residues. The trim removed 7 bases at V and 10 bases at J, leaving 10 bases unmatched. Germline lookup yields CDR1 SQVTM and CDR2 ANQGSEA. The CDR3 DNA reads as TGCAGCGGACAGACAGGGCGGTGGGAGCAGTTCTTC. Its protein is CSGQTGRWEQFF.

The gene calls are TRBV25-1 and TRBJ2-1; D possibly corresponds to TRBD1 (5 bases). The length of the CDR3 is 14 residues. CDR1 is MGHDK, CDR2 SYGVNS, per germline. The V end lost 0 bases, the J end lost 7 bases, and 10 bases lay between the germline ends. CDR3 nucleotide sequence: TGTGCCAGCAGTGAATATGGGGCGGTGAATGAGCAGTTCTTC. Translated, it gives CASSEYGAVNEQFF.

The chain combines TRBV29-1 with TRBJ2-1; 13 bases agree with TRBD2. From germline, CDR1 is SQVTM and CDR2 ANQGSEA. V shed 6 bases, J shed 7 bases, and the junction held 6 bases outside the gene matches. This CDR3 comprises 14 residues. CDR3 amino acids: CSVRLAGGNNEQFF. The CDR3 DNA follows: TGCAGCGTGCGACTAGCGGGAGGAAATAATGAGCAGTTCTTC.

This clone was recorded once. The chain's CDR3 is CATRSGGTEAFF. The CDR3 nucleotides are TGTGCCACCAGGTCGGGAGGCACTGAAGCTTTCTTT. The chain recombines TRBV12-3 or TRBV12-4 with TRBJ1-1; D remains unclear. CDR3 length: 12 residues. V was clipped by 10 bases and J by 4 bases, with 13 bases between them.

This clone appeared once. The CDR3 reads CASSLGSALRRGVNTEAFF. The CDR3 nucleotides are TGTGCCAGCAGCTTAGGTTCCGCACTCCGGAGGGGTGTGAACACTGAAGCTTTCTTT. The chain carries TRBV13 and TRBJ1-1, with D perhaps matching TRBD1 (5 bases). This CDR3 spans 19 amino acids. Per the germline V gene, CDR1 is PRHDT and CDR2 is FYEKMQ (reference sequence). Trimming left V 0 bases short and J 0 bases short, with 20 bases between.